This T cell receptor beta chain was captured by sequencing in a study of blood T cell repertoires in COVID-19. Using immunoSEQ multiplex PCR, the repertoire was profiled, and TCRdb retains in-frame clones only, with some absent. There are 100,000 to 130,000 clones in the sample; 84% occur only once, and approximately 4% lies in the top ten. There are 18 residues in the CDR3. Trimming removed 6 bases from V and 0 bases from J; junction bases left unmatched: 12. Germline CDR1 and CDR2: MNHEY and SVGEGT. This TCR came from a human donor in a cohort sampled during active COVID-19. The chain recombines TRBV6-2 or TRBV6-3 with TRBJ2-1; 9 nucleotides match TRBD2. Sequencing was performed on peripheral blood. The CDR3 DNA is TGTGCCAGCAGCTTCGACCCGGGTAGCGGGAGCTCCTACAATGAGCAGTTCTTC. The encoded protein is CASSFDPGSGSSYNEQFF.